This TCR beta chain was identified during a study of cytomegalovirus exposure and HLA in healthy donors. Overall study findings and caveats: Follow-up analysis later connected one missense variant in DCLRE1C with trimming of TCR beta V- and J-genes.

As regards this clone: Its antigen is unknown.

The CDR3 sequence is 14 residues long. V was trimmed by 0 bases and J by 2 bases, leaving 8 bases between them. Looked up from germline, CDR1 is LGHNA and CDR2 is YSLEER. Primers for the PCR totalled 60 Vbeta and 13 Jbeta. Libraries were prepared by immunoSEQ multiplex PCR; TCRdb keeps only in-frame clonotypes and omits some of them. Of about 170,000 clones listed, about 79% were seen once; the top ten hold more than 0.75%. The chain employs TRBV4-3 and TRBJ2-7; the D gene is possibly TRBD1 (6 bases). The sequence came from a woman aged 45-59 years in good health and CMV-seropositive. Sequenced material: PBMCs. The CDR3 nucleotides read TGCGCCAGCAGCCAAGATAGGGGGACCTACGAGCAGTACTTC. Protein sequence: CASSQDRGTYEQYF.